This entry lists 32 T cell receptor beta chains sequenced from one sample in a study of blood T cell repertoires in COVID-19. Generated by immunoSEQ multiplex PCR, the TCRdb table keeps only in-frame clones and is missing some. The sample consists of about 170,000 clones, roughly four fifths of them appearing once. Sequenced sample: peripheral blood. These receptors came from a man aged 40-55 years who had recovered from COVID-19.

The chain joins TRBV11-2 to TRBJ2-2; maybe TRBD2 (6 bases). Germline CDR1 is SGHAT and CDR2 is FQNNGV. The V gene lost 5 bases and the J gene lost 6 bases, with 19 bases spanning the gap. CDR3 size: 16 residues. The CDR3 protein is CASSPDRGGGPGELFF. The CDR3 DNA reads TGTGCCAGCAGCCCGGACCGGGGAGGAGGGCCCGGGGAGCTGTTTTTT.

This chain links TRBV18 with TRBJ2-2; a possible D gene is TRBD1 (6 bases). The CDR3 extends over 16 amino acids. CDR1 is KGHSH, CDR2 LQKENI, per germline. The germline V and J ends were trimmed by 3 bases and 3 bases, with 14 bases remaining between them. CDR3 coding DNA: TGTGCCAGCTCACCTTTGAAGGGGGTCCACACCGGGGAGCTGTTTTTT. It yields the protein CASSPLKGVHTGELFF. Filled out from reference TRBV18 and TRBJ2-2, the complete variable domain reads NAGVMQNPRHLVRRRGQEARLRCSPMKGHSHVYWYRQLPEEGLKFMVYLQKENIIDESGMPKERFSAEFPKEGPSILRIQQVVRGDSAAYFCASSPLKGVHTGELFFGEGSRLTVL.

V gene TRBV7-2 combines with J gene TRBJ2-5; D unclear. Looked up from germline, CDR1 is SGHTA and CDR2 is FQGNSA. The V and J ends lost 1 base and 6 bases respectively, with 15 bases between them. The CDR3 consists of 15 residues. DNA of the CDR3: TGTGCCAGCAGCTTAGGACAATTCGATCTTCAGACCCAGTACTTC. Its translation: CASSLGQFDLQTQYF. The full variable domain, in which reference TRBV7-2 and TRBJ2-5 provide the parts outside the CDR3, is GAGVSQSPSNKVTEKGKDVELRCDPISGHTALYWYRQSLGQGLEFLIYFQGNSAPDKSGLPSDRFSAERTGGSVSTLTIQRTQQEDSAVYLCASSLGQFDLQTQYFGPGTRLLVL.

The chain carries TRBV19 and TRBJ2-5, with no clear D. The CDR3 consists of 13 residues. The V end lost 3 bases, the J end lost 5 bases, and 10 bases lay between the germline ends. The germline V gene has CDR1 LNHDA and CDR2 SQIVND (reference sequence). CDR3: CASSMSDGETQYF. The CDR3 DNA reads TGTGCCAGTAGTATGAGCGACGGGGAGACCCAGTACTTC.

This clone was seen a few times. This chain connects TRBV2 to TRBJ2-2; 13 nucleotides agree with TRBD2. Germline CDR1 and CDR2: SNHLY and FYNNEI. The CDR3 is 17 amino acids. Trimming cost V 4 bases and J 7 bases; bases outside gene matches: 9. In nucleotides, the CDR3 is TGTGCCAGCAGTGGGACTAGCGGGGGCCTCGGGGACGGGGAGCTGTTTTTT. Translated: CASSGTSGGLGDGELFF.

V and J are TRBV28 and TRBJ2-7; a possible D gene is TRBD1 (6 bases). The V end lost 0 bases, the J end lost 4 bases, and 7 bases lay between the germline ends. The CDR3 runs 13 residues. The germline V gene encodes CDR1 MDHEN and CDR2 SYDVKM. CDR3 residues: CASSLWGAYEQYF. The DNA of the CDR3 is TGTGCCAGCAGTTTATGGGGGGCGTACGAGCAGTACTTC.

The rearrangement links TRBV7-9 to TRBJ2-2; 8 bases match TRBD1. Trimming cost V 4 bases and J 0 bases; bases outside gene matches: 1. The CDR3 sequence is 15 residues long. CDR1 is SEHNR and CDR2 is FQNEAQ in the germline V gene (reference sequence). The CDR3 loop is CASSSTGANTGELFF. The CDR3 bases are TGTGCCAGCAGCTCGACAGGGGCGAACACCGGGGAGCTGTTTTTT. The full variable domain, in which reference TRBV7-9 and TRBJ2-2 provide the parts outside the CDR3, is DTGVSQNPRHKITKRGQNVTFRCDPISEHNRLYWYRQTLGQGPEFLTYFQNEAQLEKSRLLSDRFSAERPKGSFSTLEIQRTEQGDSAMYLCASSSTGANTGELFFGEGSRLTVL.

CDR3: CASSYDWGGSNEQYF. For the CDR3, the DNA is TGTGCCAGCAGCTACGACTGGGGCGGGAGTAACGAGCAGTACTTC. This sequence joins TRBV7-2 and TRBJ2-7; 7 nucleotides align to TRBD2. From germline, CDR1 is SGHTA and CDR2 FQGNSA. With V trimmed by 4 bases and J by 5 bases, 11 bases remained unmatched. The CDR3 has 15 amino acids.

The chain is built from TRBV4-3 and TRBJ2-1; D is perhaps TRBD2 (5 bases). This CDR3 is 16 amino acids long. Trimming stripped 4 bases from V and 6 bases from J, with 19 bases between. CDR1 is LGHNA and CDR2 is YSLEER in the germline V gene. The DNA of the CDR3 is TGCGCCAGCAGCCGACTTCTAGCACAAATAGGCAATGAGCAGTTCTTC. Protein product: CASSRLLAQIGNEQFF.

The chain has TRBV27 and TRBJ2-1; tentative D call: TRBD1 (6 bases). CDR3 length equals 12 residues. The germline V gene encodes CDR1 MNHEY and CDR2 SMNVEV (reference sequence). V was pared by 5 bases and J by 4 bases, with 6 bases between. The CDR3 nucleotides read TGTGCCAGCAGTCAGGGGTACAATGAGCAGTTCTTC. It specifies CASSQGYNEQFF.

The V gene is TRBV7-2, the J gene TRBJ2-1; the D gene is possibly TRBD2 (7 bases). V was trimmed by 5 bases and J by 3 bases, leaving 17 bases between them. Germline CDR1 and CDR2: SGHTA and FQGNSA. The CDR3 contains 16 residues. The CDR3 loop reads CASSPRGGGDYNEQFF. CDR3 DNA sequence: TGTGCCAGCAGCCCCAGAGGGGGGGGCGACTACAATGAGCAGTTCTTC.

This chain connects TRBV7-9 to TRBJ1-6; D might be TRBD1 (5 bases). This CDR3 spans 14 amino acids. Germline CDR1 and CDR2: SEHNR and FQNEAQ (reference sequence). The V end was cut by 3 bases, the J end by 5 bases, with 8 bases between. The CDR3 reads CASSLDTDNSPLHF. CDR3 nucleotides: TGTGCCAGCAGCTTGGACACGGATAATTCACCCCTCCACTTT.

The V call is TRBV6-6, the J call TRBJ2-1; D gene unclear. Germline-derived CDR1 and CDR2 are MNHNY and SVGAGI (reference sequence). CDR3 length: 11 residues. Trimming cost V 6 bases and J 10 bases, with 10 bases left between them. The CDR3 DNA follows: TGTGCCAGCAGCCCGGGTAAGGAGCAGTTCTTC. It codes for CASSPGKEQFF.

The chain recombines TRBV2 with TRBJ1-5; D is uncertain. The V gene's germline CDR1 is SNHLY and CDR2 FYNNEI. V lost 2 bases and J 0 bases, leaving 11 bases between the germline ends. The CDR3 contains 16 residues. CDR3 protein: CASSEREWYSNQPQHF. The CDR3, as DNA: TGTGCCAGCAGTGAAAGGGAGTGGTATAGCAATCAGCCCCAGCATTTT.

The chain links TRBV9 to TRBJ2-1; tentatively, D is TRBD1 (5 bases). The CDR3 has 15 amino acids. Trimming cost V 4 bases and J 5 bases, with 16 bases left between them. Looked up from germline, CDR1 is SGDLS and CDR2 is YYNGEE. The CDR3, as DNA: TGTGCCAGCAGCAAAAGGGGCCAGGGTAACAATGAGCAGTTCTTC. Its protein is CASSKRGQGNNEQFF.

In its sample, this clone was seen a few times. The chain employs TRBV2 and TRBJ1-2; unclear D gene. Trimming shortened V by 5 bases and J by 6 bases, and 10 bases separated the two germline ends. The CDR3 spans 12 residues. The germline gives CDR1 SNHLY, CDR2 FYNNEI. The CDR3 is CASSTVRDGYTF. As DNA, the CDR3 is TGTGCCAGCAGTACCGTTCGGGATGGCTACACCTTC.

The chain couples TRBV4-2 to TRBJ1-1; 7 bases match TRBD1. This CDR3 region has 12 residues. Per germline, CDR1 LGHNA and CDR2 YNFKEQ. J lost 10 bases, V lost 3 bases, and 5 bases had no gene match. CDR3 region: CASSQTGWRAFF. The CDR3 region has the DNA TGTGCCAGCAGCCAGACAGGGTGGCGAGCTTTCTTT.

V gene TRBV2 combines with J gene TRBJ2-5; a weak D match, TRBD2 (5 bases). Germline lookup yields CDR1 SNHLY and CDR2 FYNNEI. The V and J ends lost 5 bases and 7 bases respectively, with 8 bases between them. This CDR3 comprises 11 residues. The CDR3 DNA reads as TGTGCCAGCAGTCCCGAGGGGACCCAGTACTTC. Protein: CASSPEGTQYF.

The genes are TRBV4-1 and TRBJ2-7; 10 bases fit TRBD1. Germline V CDR1 and CDR2: MGHRA, YSYEKL. V gave up 1 base and J gave up 2 bases; unmatched junction bases: 14. This CDR3 has 19 amino acids. For the CDR3, the DNA is TGCGCCAGCAGCCAAGCCTGGGGGACAGGGGAGTTCCTCCCCTACGAGCAGTACTTC. It specifies CASSQAWGTGEFLPYEQYF.

This chain uses TRBV20-1 with TRBJ2-1; the match to TRBD1 covers 7 bases. Germline trimming cut 5 bases from V and 16 bases from J; bases unmatched to any gene: 11. The CDR3 runs to 11 residues. CDR1 is DFQATT and CDR2 is SNEGSKA in the germline V gene (reference sequence). CDR3 protein: CSAVMNRGDFF. CDR3 nucleotide sequence: TGCAGTGCTGTTATGAACAGGGGAGATTTCTTC.

V usage is TRBV2 and J usage is TRBJ2-5; tentative D call: TRBD1 (5 bases). V lost 8 bases and J lost 4, with 14 bases in between. Germline V lookup: CDR1 SNHLY, CDR2 FYNNEI. This CDR3 has 13 amino acids. CDR3: CASGATPPETQYF. The DNA of the CDR3 is TGTGCCAGCGGGGCCACTCCCCCAGAGACCCAGTACTTC.

CDR3 bases: TGTGCCAGCAGCGCCGGGACTAGCGACTACACAGATACGCAGTATTTT. Its protein product is CASSAGTSDYTDTQYF. The chain couples TRBV9 to TRBJ2-3, with 10 bases that match TRBD2. The CDR3 runs to 16 residues. CDR1 SGDLS and CDR2 YYNGEE come from the germline V gene. Losses at the gene ends were 3 bases for V and 2 bases for J; bases not matched to a gene: 6.

The CDR3 DNA sequence: TGTGCCAGCAGCCCCAGGGGACAGGTGAGGCCCAATGAGCAGTTCTTC. Translating gives CASSPRGQVRPNEQFF. The chain carries TRBV7-9 and TRBJ2-1, with TRBD1 matching over 8 bases. The V and J ends lost 5 bases and 6 bases, in that order; junction bases with no gene match: 12. The germline V gene encodes CDR1 SEHNR and CDR2 FQNEAQ (reference sequence). This CDR3 is built from 16 residues.

The chain is built from TRBV6-5 and TRBJ1-2; 9 bases are shared with TRBD1. The V segment lost 7 bases and the J segment 7 bases; nucleotides outside the gene matches: 7. CDR1 and CDR2 (germline): MNHEY, SVGAGI. There are 13 residues in the CDR3. This CDR3 is CASTADRGSGYTF. The CDR3 DNA reads as TGTGCCAGCACTGCGGACAGGGGCTCTGGCTACACCTTC.

The rearrangement links TRBV7-6 to TRBJ2-5; no clear D. The CDR3 length is 14 residues. The V end was cut by 2 bases, the J end by 4 bases, with 11 bases between. The germline CDR1 and CDR2 sequences are SGHVS and FNYEAQ. CDR3 in DNA: TGTGCCAGCAGCTTAAGCTTGGTAGCAGAGACCCAGTACTTC. Its translation is CASSLSLVAETQYF.

The CDR3 is CASSRQLRAGANVLTF. The CDR3, as DNA: TGTGCCAGCAGTAGACAGCTTCGGGCTGGGGCCAACGTCCTGACTTTC. The V gene is TRBV27, the J gene TRBJ2-6; D possibly corresponds to TRBD1 (5 bases). Germline V lookup: CDR1 MNHEY, CDR2 SMNVEV (reference sequence). This CDR3 is built from 16 residues. Trimming cost V 5 bases and J 2 bases, with 13 bases left between them.

This chain uses TRBV6-5 with TRBJ2-7; perhaps TRBD2 as D (5 bases). This CDR3 contains 13 residues. The germline V gene has CDR1 MNHEY and CDR2 SVGAGI. V was cut by 7 bases and J by 6 bases, with 16 bases left in between. The CDR3 spells CASTHGGTGEQYF. CDR3 DNA: TGTGCCAGCACCCACGGAGGCACGGGCGAGCAGTACTTC.

The chain carries TRBV27 and TRBJ2-3; 10 bases align to TRBD2. The length of the CDR3 is 18 residues. In germline, CDR1 is MNHEY, CDR2 SMNVEV (reference sequence). V lost 7 bases to trimming and J lost 2 bases; unmatched junction nucleotides: 15. The CDR3 bases are TGTGCCAGCAATCTTAAGGGGTATAGCGGGGGGCCCACAGATACGCAGTATTTT. It translates to CASNLKGYSGGPTDTQYF.

This chain links TRBV19 with TRBJ2-7, with 8 bases lining up with TRBD1. This CDR3 spans 15 amino acids. Trimming at V came to 5 bases and at J to 2 bases, leaving 8 bases not matched to a gene. Germline V CDR1 and CDR2: LNHDA, SQIVND (reference sequence). The CDR3 DNA reads TGTGCCAGTAGTTTCCGGACAGGGAAACCCTACGAGCAGTACTTC. Translation: CASSFRTGKPYEQYF. The full variable domain, completed using reference TRBV19 and TRBJ2-7, is DGGITQSPKYLFRKEGQNVTLSCEQNLNHDAMYWYRQDPGQGLRLIYYSQIVNDFQKGDIAEGYSVSREKKESFPLTVTSAQKNPTAFYLCASSFRTGKPYEQYFGPGTRLTVT.

The gene calls are TRBV5-1 and TRBJ2-1; maybe TRBD2 (5 bases). This CDR3 is 16 amino acids long. Germline CDR1 SGHRS, CDR2 YFSETQ. V lost 0 bases and J 0 bases, leaving 10 bases between the germline ends. Written as DNA, the CDR3 is TGCGCCAGCAGCTTGGCCGGCGGGCCCTCCTACAATGAGCAGTTCTTC. Translated: CASSLAGGPSYNEQFF.

This chain links TRBV21-1 with TRBJ2-3; TRBD2 is taken as the D call from the table, unchecked against the DNA. TRBV21-1 is designated a pseudogene. The length of the CDR3 is 14 residues. The CDR3, as DNA: TGTGCCAGCAGCAAAGAAGGCCGAGGAAATACGCAGTATTTT. Residues: CASSKEGRGNTQYF.

This clone has just a few counts. V gene TRBV6-2 or TRBV6-3 combines with J gene TRBJ1-1; D may be TRBD1 (5 bases). The CDR3 spans 14 residues. V was cut by 2 bases and J by 5 bases, with 12 bases left in between. Germline V gene sequence: CDR1 MNHEY, CDR2 SVGEGT. The CDR3 DNA is TGTGCCAGCAGTTACCGGGGCGGGGGAACTGAAGCTTTCTTT. Translation: CASSYRGGGTEAFF.